This paragraph covers one T cell receptor beta chain sequence. CD8+CD57+ cell expansion, shown by flow cytometry, had occurred in the patients selected for sequencing. Patients had not yet gotten any therapy when their blood was taken for sampling. Germline V gene sequence: CDR1 KGHDR, CDR2 SFDVKD. There are 15 residues in the CDR3. V lost 9 bases and J lost 2, with 17 bases in between. The data are from a study of CD8+CD57+ T cells in acquired aplastic anemia. According to the study, genomic DNA was the template for TCR beta VDJ and CDR3 profiling. MiXCR, applied by TCRdb to the reads, yields one record per CDR3 protein. Of about 180,000 distinct CDR3 sequences in the sample, about 44% were seen once.

The sequence derives from a human donor with aplastic anemia. The specimen was sorted CD4+, CD8+, or CD8+CD57+ T cells (not recorded which) from PBMCs. J is TRBJ2-3 and V is TRBV24-1, with D perhaps matching TRBD1 (6 bases). The CDR3 is CATSGSRGSTDTQYF. The DNA for the CDR3 is TGTGCCACCTCAGGGAGCAGGGGATCCACAGATACGCAGTATTTT.